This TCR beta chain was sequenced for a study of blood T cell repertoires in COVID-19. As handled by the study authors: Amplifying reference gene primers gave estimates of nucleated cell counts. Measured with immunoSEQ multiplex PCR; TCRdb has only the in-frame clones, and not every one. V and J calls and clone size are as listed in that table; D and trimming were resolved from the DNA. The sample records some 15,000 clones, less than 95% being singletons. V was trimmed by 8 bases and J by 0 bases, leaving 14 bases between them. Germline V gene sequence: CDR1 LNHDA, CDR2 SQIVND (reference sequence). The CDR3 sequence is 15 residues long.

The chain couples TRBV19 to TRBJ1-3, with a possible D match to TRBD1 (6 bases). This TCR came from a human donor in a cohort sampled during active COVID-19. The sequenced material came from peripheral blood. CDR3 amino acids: CASGTQGSSGNTIYF. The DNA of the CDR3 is TGTGCCAGTGGAACACAGGGTAGCTCTGGAAACACCATATATTTT.